The table lists the clone carrying this T cell receptor beta chain with a few counts. The antigen is unknown. The authors reverse transcribed all of the isolated RNA, so sequencing captured expressed TCRB transcripts. Profiled with immunoSEQ multiplex PCR; TCRdb holds only in-frame clones, not every one. Here the sample spans under 200,000 clones, approximately 9% being singletons. CDR1 is PRHDT and CDR2 is FYEKMQ in the germline V gene (reference sequence). CDR3 length: 14 amino acids. Trimming took off 5 bases at V and 2 bases at J, with 13 bases between the two ends. The sample comes from a study of beta chain features in type 1 diabetes. Study-level points and caveats: Patients' naive, central memory and regulatory TCRB repertoires appeared more alike than those of healthy donors. TCRB CDR3s from Type 1 diabetes patients were moderately but significantly shorter in all four CD4+ subsets. Whether HLA type influences TCRB rearrangement remained unresolved here.

This chain uses TRBV13 with TRBJ2-7; the D gene is possibly TRBD2 (6 bases). Sequencing used central memory CD4+ T cells from blood. The sequence was collected from a woman younger than 30 with type 1 diabetes. Here the CDR3 reads CASSPTRGTYEQYF. CDR3 sequence (DNA): TGTGCCAGCAGCCCCACCCGGGGGACCTACGAGCAGTACTTC.